This is a list of T cell receptor beta chains from one sample in a study of cytomegalovirus exposure and HLA in healthy donors. Here immunoSEQ multiplex PCR was the method, and the copy in TCRdb shows in-frame clones only, minus some. The table includes hundreds of thousands of clones, approximately 87% detected once. Sequenced material: PBMCs. The receptors shown here come from a man younger than 30 in good health and CMV-seronegative. Each CDR3 is given with its conserved first and last residue. A D gene is named only where the DNA matches it firmly. Size values are once, few and many counts, or a class for expanded clones, and some rows have none.

J,V,D,size,CDR3,DNA
TRBJ2-4,TRBV4-2,TRBD2,once,CASSLGTKREAKNIQYF,TGTGCCAGCAGCCTAGGGACTAAGCGGGAGGCCAAAAACATTCAGTACTTC
TRBJ2-3,TRBV28,TRBD2,-,CASSRLADSTDTQYF,TGTGCCAGCAGTCGACTAGCGGATAGCACAGATACGCAGTATTTT
TRBJ1-1,TRBV4-3,TRBD1,-,CASSLGTGMLNTEAFF,TGCGCCAGCAGCCTAGGGACAGGGATGTTGAACACTGAAGCTTTCTTT
TRBJ1-6,TRBV14,-,-,CARNRTQGPSSYNSPLHF,TGTGCCAGAAACCGGACACAGGGCCCGAGCTCCTATAATTCACCCCTCCACTTT
TRBJ2-2,TRBV28,-,-,CASSRGLTNTGELFF,TGTGCCAGCAGCCGTGGTCTAACCAACACCGGGGAGCTGTTTTTT
TRBJ1-6,TRBV28,-,-,CASKRSTHSPLHF,TGTGCCAGCAAGCGGAGCACACATTCACCCCTCCACTTT
TRBJ1-2,TRBV4-1,TRBD1,-,CASSQDPRDSYGYTF,TGCGCCAGCAGCCAAGACCCCCGGGACAGCTATGGCTACACCTTC
TRBJ2-7,TRBV5-1,-,once,CASSAGLASYEQYF,TGCGCCAGCAGCGCGGGATTAGCAAGCTACGAGCAGTACTTC
TRBJ2-7,TRBV19,TRBD1,-,CASGDRGHEQYF,TGTGCCAGTGGGGACAGGGGGCACGAGCAGTACTTC
TRBJ2-5,TRBV11-3,TRBD1,once,CASSQQGTGGSETQYF,TGTGCCAGCAGCCAGCAGGGGACAGGGGGATCAGAGACCCAGTACTTC
TRBJ1-1,TRBV7-9,-,once,CASSMSYSNTEAFF,TGTGCCAGCAGCATGAGCTACAGTAACACTGAAGCTTTCTTT
TRBJ1-2,TRBV4-2,-,-,CASSQEETPYGYTF,TGTGCCAGCAGCCAAGAAGAGACTCCCTATGGCTACACCTTC